Each of the 2 T cell receptor beta chains below was sequenced from the same sample in a study of identical twins. TCRdb recomputed calls from the 5' RACE reads with MiXCR, one row per CDR3 protein. This sample has 550,000 to 700,000 distinct CDR3 sequences, with around 20% found just once. In addition, the sample was reused for a study of T cells expressing NK-cell markers.

The sample taken for sequencing was PBMCs. The receptors were gathered from a woman aged 18-29 years in good health.

The V gene is TRBV5-6, the J gene TRBJ1-1; 10 nucleotides line up with TRBD1. The CDR3 contains 14 residues. Germline V gene sequence: CDR1 SGHDT, CDR2 YYEEEE. Germline trimming cut 6 bases from V and 6 bases from J; bases unmatched to any gene: 8. CDR3 sequence (DNA): TGTGCCAGCACCTCAAGGGACAGGGGTGCTGAAGCTTTCTTT. Its protein is CASTSRDRGAEAFF.

This clonotype appeared many times. The chain employs TRBV29-1 and TRBJ2-5; 7 nucleotides match TRBD1. Germline V CDR1 and CDR2: SQVTM, ANQGSEA. The CDR3 length is 13 residues. With V trimmed by 7 bases and J by 2 bases, 7 bases remained unmatched. DNA of the CDR3: TGCAGCGACCGGGACAGCGGACAAGAGACCCAGTACTTC. Translated, it gives CSDRDSGQETQYF.